The rows below give T cell receptor beta chains drawn from one sample of a study of cytomegalovirus exposure and HLA in healthy donors. Profiling relied on immunoSEQ multiplex PCR, and the TCRdb table lists in-frame clones only, not all of them. The sample lists around 130,000 clones; 75% to 85% were seen once. Sequenced: PBMCs. The source is a man aged 50 to 60 in good health and CMV-seronegative. The CDR3 runs from the conserved cysteine through the conserved F or W. The D gene is left open where the match is weak. The size field is filled for only some rows; it gives once, few, many or a size class.

abundance,j_gene,d_gene,v_gene,CDR3nt,CDR3aa
-,TRBJ2-7,TRBD1,TRBV30,TGTGCCTGGATTAGAACAGGACAGGGCTACGAGCAGTACTTC,CAWIRTGQGYEQYF
-,TRBJ2-6,-,TRBV5-4,TGTGCCAGCAGCCGCAGGGCTGCTGGGGCCAACGTCCTGACTTTC,CASSRRAAGANVLTF
-,TRBJ1-2,-,TRBV5-1,TGCGCCAGCAGCTTGATCCCGGACTTTGATGGCTACACCTTC,CASSLIPDFDGYTF
-,TRBJ2-7,-,TRBV2,TGTGCCAGCAGTGACAGGGCCTCAACCGAGCAGTACTTC,CASSDRASTEQYF
-,TRBJ2-1,TRBD2,TRBV4-2,TGTGCCAGCAGCACCAGCGGGGGCGGATCCTACAATGAGCAGTTCTTC,CASSTSGGGSYNEQFF
-,TRBJ2-7,-,TRBV6-5,TGTGCCAGCAGCCCGGCCGGACACTCGAACGAGCAGTACTTC,CASSPAGHSNEQYF
-,TRBJ2-1,TRBD2,TRBV6-6,TGTGCCAGCGCGACTAGCGGGGCCTACAATGAGCAGTTCTTC,CASATSGAYNEQFF
-,TRBJ2-1,-,TRBV25-1,TGTGCCAGCAGTGGGGGCCTGAAGAGCTCCTACAATGAGCAGTTCTTC,CASSGGLKSSYNEQFF
few,TRBJ1-1,TRBD1,TRBV5-1,TGCGCCAGCAGCTTGGAGACAGGGGGGACTGAAGCTTTCTTT,CASSLETGGTEAFF
-,TRBJ2-5,TRBD1,TRBV27,TGTGCCAGCAGTAACCCGGGACAGAGGGAGACCCAGTACTTC,CASSNPGQRETQYF
-,TRBJ2-7,-,TRBV9,TGTGCCAGCAGCCCCGACCCGGGTACCTACGAGCAGTACTTC,CASSPDPGTYEQYF
once,TRBJ2-3,-,TRBV15,TGTGCCACCAGCAGCCACAGGGACGGCACAGATACGCAGTATTTT,CATSSHRDGTDTQYF
-,TRBJ2-7,-,TRBV7-6,TGTGCCAGCAGCTTATCGACTTTCTCCTACGAGCAGTACTTC,CASSLSTFSYEQYF
once,TRBJ1-6,-,TRBV18,TGTGCCAGCTCACCGGACATGATGGGGTATTCACCCCTCCACTTT,CASSPDMMGYSPLHF
-,TRBJ1-2,-,TRBV5-1,TGCGCCAGCAGCTTGGTGGCAGGGGAAAGCTACACCTTC,CASSLVAGESYTF
-,TRBJ2-3,-,TRBV6-1,TGTGCCAGCAGTGATACAGGGTATACGCAGTATTTT,CASSDTGYTQYF
-,TRBJ1-6,-,TRBV6-1,TGTGCCAGCAGTGAACTACAGACAGTTAATTCACCCCTCCACTTT,CASSELQTVNSPLHF
-,TRBJ1-2,-,TRBV19,TGTGCCAGCGCCATCCAGGGTGCGATTGGTGGCTACACCTTC,CASAIQGAIGGYTF
-,TRBJ1-1,-,TRBV6-1,TGTGCCAGCAGTGTCAGGGCCATGAACACTGAAGCTTTCTTT,CASSVRAMNTEAFF
-,TRBJ2-3,-,TRBV6-1,TGTGCCAGCAGTGAGCAGGGGCTGAGTGATACGCAGTATTTT,CASSEQGLSDTQYF
-,TRBJ2-1,TRBD1,TRBV11-2,TGTGCCAGCAGCCCGCCGGGACAGGGGTACAATGAGCAGTTCTTC,CASSPPGQGYNEQFF
-,TRBJ2-5,TRBD1,TRBV13,TGTGCCAGCAGCGCCACAGACAGGGGCCAAGAGACCCAGTACTTC,CASSATDRGQETQYF
-,TRBJ2-3,-,TRBV28,TGTGCCAGCGTCCGCCCCGACAGACCCACAGATACGCAGTATTTT,CASVRPDRPTDTQYF
once,TRBJ2-1,TRBD2,TRBV9,TGTGCCAGCAGCGTAGTTCCTAGCGGGGATGAGCAGTTCTTC,CASSVVPSGDEQFF
-,TRBJ2-5,TRBD2,TRBV7-9,TGTGCCAGCAACGCTTTCGCCCAGAAAGCGGGGGGAACGGAGACCCAGTACTTC,CASNAFAQKAGGTETQYF
-,TRBJ1-2,TRBD1,TRBV7-2,TGTAGGGGGGACAGTAACTATGGCTACACCTTC,CRGDSNYGYTF
-,TRBJ1-6,-,TRBV2,TGTGCCAGCAGTGAAGCGGAGTCACCCCTCCACTTT,CASSEAESPLHF
-,TRBJ2-7,-,TRBV27,TGTGCCAGCAGCCAGACTGAAACCTACGAGCAGTACTTC,CASSQTETYEQYF
-,TRBJ1-6,-,TRBV6-6,TGTGCCAGCTGTTGGAGTCATAATTCACCCCTCCACTTT,CASCWSHNSPLHF
-,TRBJ2-7,-,TRBV2,TGTGCCAGTAGACAGTACTCCTACGAGCAGTACTTC,CASRQYSYEQYF
-,TRBJ2-7,-,TRBV13,TGTGCCAGCAGCTTACCCTCCGAGGGAGCCTACGAGCAGTACTTC,CASSLPSEGAYEQYF
-,TRBJ2-7,-,TRBV5-4,TGTGCCAGCAGCCATAGCTCCTACGAGCAGTACTTC,CASSHSSYEQYF
-,TRBJ1-2,-,TRBV9,TGTGCCAGCAGCGTAGGGAGGACAGAACTTAACTATGGCTACACCTTC,CASSVGRTELNYGYTF
-,TRBJ2-1,TRBD2,TRBV5-1,TGCGCCAGCAGCCCGGGATACGGGACTAGCGGGAGATACAATGAGCAGTTCTTC,CASSPGYGTSGRYNEQFF
-,TRBJ1-1,TRBD1,TRBV18,TGTGCCAGCTCACGAGAGGGACAGGGGGTGAACACTGAAGCTTTCTTT,CASSREGQGVNTEAFF
-,TRBJ2-5,TRBD2,TRBV27,TGTGCCAGCAGTTTATGGTCGGGGGGCCAAGAGACCCAGTACTTC,CASSLWSGGQETQYF